These T cell receptor beta chains were read from a single sample in a study of blood T cells in healthy people across ages. TCRdb re-derived calls from the 5' RACE reads in MiXCR, one entry per CDR3 protein. The sample lists over 1,300,000 distinct CDR3 sequences, around 55% occurring once. Sequenced sample: blood. Receptors were obtained from a man aged 18 to 29 in good health. Both conserved end residues are part of each CDR3. Fields, in order: J gene, V gene, clone size, D gene, CDR3 protein, CDR3 DNA. A D gene is named only where the DNA matches it firmly. The size field is filled for only some rows; it gives once, few, many or a size class.

TRBJ1-3 TRBV7-2 - - CASSLETGSGNTIYF TGTGCCAGCAGCTTAGAAACAGGGTCTGGAAACACCATATATTTT
TRBJ2-3 TRBV6-5 - - CASSYLQGIWDTQYF TGTGCCAGCAGTTACTTGCAGGGGATTTGGGATACGCAGTATTTT
TRBJ2-7 TRBV10-3 - - CAISDAGGAEQYF TGTGCCATCAGTGACGCAGGGGGGGCCGAGCAGTACTTC
TRBJ2-5 TRBV5-4 few TRBD2 CASSLAGLALEETQYF TGTGCCAGCAGCTTGGCTGGACTAGCTCTAGAAGAGACCCAGTACTTC
TRBJ2-1 TRBV29-1 few - CSVGARASYNEQFF TGCAGTGTTGGGGCCCGGGCCTCCTACAATGAGCAGTTCTTC
TRBJ2-1 TRBV10-3 - TRBD1 CAISERKGTGTGAEQFF TGTGCCATCAGTGAGAGAAAAGGGACAGGGACTGGGGCTGAGCAGTTCTTC
TRBJ2-1 TRBV6-5 many TRBD2 CASSSGRAYNEQFF TGTGCCAGCAGTAGCGGGAGGGCCTACAATGAGCAGTTCTTC
TRBJ2-7 TRBV6-6 few - CASSGRGLDEQYF TGTGCCAGCAGCGGTCGGGGCTTGGACGAGCAGTACTTC
TRBJ2-5 TRBV4-3 - - CASSPTVGSMRGTQYF TGCGCCAGCAGCCCGACTGTTGGGTCTATGCGGGGGACCCAGTACTTC
TRBJ2-1 TRBV20-1 - TRBD1 CSARDLGGAYNEQFF TGCAGTGCTAGAGATCTAGGGGGCGCCTACAATGAGCAGTTCTTC
TRBJ2-7 TRBV6-5 - - CASSATQALYEQYF TGTGCCAGCAGTGCCACACAGGCCCTATACGAGCAGTACTTC
TRBJ1-3 TRBV5-4 - - CASSLGSLGNTIYF TGTGCCAGCAGCTTGGGGAGCCTTGGAAACACCATATATTTT
TRBJ2-1 TRBV9 - TRBD2 CASSVEFSGIPEQFF TGTGCCAGCAGCGTAGAGTTTAGCGGGATCCCTGAGCAGTTCTTC
TRBJ2-1 TRBV5-5 - TRBD2 CASSSGLAGRFSYNEQFF TGTGCCAGCAGCTCGGGACTAGCGGGAAGATTCTCCTACAATGAGCAGTTCTTC
TRBJ2-1 TRBV2 - - CASSDVSDNEQFF TGTGCCAGCAGTGACGTTTCGGACAATGAGCAGTTCTTC
TRBJ1-2 TRBV7-2 - - CASSQQGRGYTF TGTGCCAGCAGCCAACAGGGTCGTGGCTACACCTTC
TRBJ1-1 TRBV11-3 - - CASSHRVKPVQGAEAFF TGTGCCAGCAGTCACCGCGTCAAGCCGGTACAGGGTGCTGAAGCTTTCTTT
TRBJ2-4 TRBV7-2 - - CASSLEGTSNVMAKNIQYF TGTGCCAGCAGCTTAGAAGGGACATCCAACGTAATGGCCAAAAACATTCAGTACTTC
TRBJ2-7 TRBV29-1 - - CSGVQDYEQYF TGCAGCGGCGTGCAGGACTACGAGCAGTACTTC
TRBJ1-2 TRBV20-1 - - CSARDAGLGGYTF TGCAGTGCTAGAGATGCGGGGCTGGGTGGCTACACCTTC
TRBJ2-1 TRBV4-3 few TRBD1 CASSLVGGTGFNEQFF TGCGCCAGCAGCCTCGTTGGGGGGACAGGGTTCAATGAGCAGTTCTTC